Each of the 25 T cell receptor beta chains below was sequenced from the same sample in a study of T cells after yellow fever vaccination (dated by TCRdb to about 2019). The treatment or condition label, as the study defines it: live attenuated yellow fever vaccine strain. The library relied on 5' RACE. The reads were generated on an Illumina HiSeq 2500. In-frame beta chains were kept once TCRdb had trimmed the public reads at Q25 with fastp and called clones with MiXCR. When rows share a CDR3 protein, they turn into one entry using the most common DNA and genes. This sample lists hundreds of thousands of distinct CDR3 sequences; more than 8.5% were detected once. The ten largest clonotypes hold more than 15% of the sample. The source material was PBMCs, sampled on the day of the first yellow fever vaccination. The receptors stem from a man younger than 35 who received the YFV17D yellow fever vaccine.

This clonotype has ten or more counts. V usage is TRBV5-8 and J usage is TRBJ1-1, with 8 bases matching TRBD1. Germline V gene data show CDR1 as SGHTS and CDR2 as YDEGEE. The CDR3 length is 15 residues. The junction had 6 bases not matched to a gene; V was cut back by 4 bases and J by 1 base. The CDR3 bases are TGTGCCAGCAGCCTTACGCAGGGGGCGAACACTGAAGCTTTCTTT. It translates to CASSLTQGANTEAFF.

This clonotype was detected a few times. This chain joins TRBV6-2 or TRBV6-3 and TRBJ2-7; a possible D gene is TRBD1 (6 bases). Germline CDR1 is MNHEY and CDR2 is SVGEGT. Trimming took 2 bases from V and 4 from J, leaving 15 bases between them. This CDR3 has 15 amino acids. The CDR3 sequence is CASSYEDSLFYEQYF. The DNA for the CDR3 is TGTGCCAGCAGTTACGAGGACAGTTTATTTTACGAGCAGTACTTC.

This chain links TRBV7-9 with TRBJ1-1; D is uncertain. The V and J ends lost 4 bases and 0 bases respectively, with 9 bases between them. The CDR3 consists of 14 residues. Germline CDR1 and CDR2: SEHNR and FQNEAQ (reference sequence). The CDR3: CASSSGPLNTEAFF. The CDR3 nucleotides are TGTGCCAGCAGCTCAGGACCTTTGAACACTGAAGCTTTCTTT.

This clonotype was seen a few times. V gene TRBV29-1 combines with J gene TRBJ2-7, with D tentatively TRBD2 (6 bases). This CDR3 has 12 amino acids. V was shortened by 3 bases and J by 6 bases, with 12 bases between the two germline ends. CDR1 and CDR2 from the germline V gene are SQVTM and ANQGSEA. This chain's CDR3 is CSVEVVGGEQYV. The CDR3 DNA follows: TGCAGCGTTGAGGTGGTGGGGGGCGAGCAGTACGTC.

Many counts were recorded for this clonotype. The V gene is TRBV20-1, the J gene TRBJ2-1; maybe TRBD1 (5 bases). Germline CDR1 reads DFQATT; CDR2 reads SNEGSKA (reference sequence). The germline V and J ends were trimmed by 1 base and 8 bases, with 12 bases remaining between them. The CDR3 is 13 residues long. CDR3 amino acids: CSARGHARDEQFF. The CDR3 DNA reads TGCAGTGCTAGAGGGCACGCCAGGGATGAGCAGTTCTTC.

This clonotype was detected many times. The V gene is TRBV9, the J gene TRBJ1-1; TRBD1 matches at 7 bases. V trimming: 0 bases; J trimming: 11 bases; junction bases outside the gene matches: 7. There are 13 residues in the CDR3. From germline, CDR1 is SGDLS and CDR2 YYNGEE. The CDR3 loop reads CASSVASDRAAFF. CDR3 in DNA: TGTGCCAGCAGCGTAGCCTCTGACAGGGCGGCTTTCTTT.

This chain connects TRBV12-3 or TRBV12-4 to TRBJ1-6; the D gene is possibly TRBD1 (5 bases). V shed 3 bases and J shed 10 bases, with 16 bases lying between them. This CDR3 comprises 15 residues. CDR3: CASSLSIHGTSPLHF. The DNA for the CDR3 is TGTGCCAGCAGTTTGTCGATCCACGGGACCTCACCCCTCCACTTT.

The table lists this clonotype with a few counts. The chain combines TRBV4-3 with TRBJ2-3, with D perhaps TRBD1 (6 bases). Germline lookup yields CDR1 LGHNA and CDR2 YSLEER. Trimming cost V 4 bases and J 0 bases, with 11 bases left between them. There are 15 residues in the CDR3. The CDR3 bases are TGCGCCAGCAGCCCGAGACAGGCTAGCACAGATACGCAGTATTTT. Translating gives CASSPRQASTDTQYF.

This clonotype has just a few counts. The V and J genes are TRBV7-9 and TRBJ1-6, with D unclear. Germline V gene lookup returns CDR1 SEHNR and CDR2 FQNEAQ (reference sequence). The CDR3 is 14 amino acids. The V gene lost 6 bases and the J gene lost 9 bases, with 15 bases spanning the gap. The CDR3 loop is CASSAVRGSSPLHF. CDR3 nucleotide sequence: TGTGCCAGCAGTGCCGTCCGAGGATCTTCACCCCTCCACTTT. The variable domain in full, with the rest retrieved from reference TRBV7-9 and TRBJ1-6, is DTGVSQNPRHKITKRGQNVTFRCDPISEHNRLYWYRQTLGQGPEFLTYFQNEAQLEKSRLLSDRFSAERPKGSFSTLEIQRTEQGDSAMYLCASSAVRGSSPLHFGNGTRLTVT.

This clonotype was counted ten times or more. The chain uses TRBV5-1 and TRBJ1-2; D possibly corresponds to TRBD1 (6 bases). Per germline, CDR1 SGHRS and CDR2 YFSETQ. V was shortened by 5 bases and J by 5 bases, with 19 bases between the two germline ends. The CDR3 sequence is 15 residues long. CDR3 in amino acids: CASSSGQLGEYGYTF. The CDR3 nucleotides read TGCGCCAGCAGTTCCGGACAGCTGGGGGAATATGGCTACACCTTC.

This clonotype was detected only a few times. The CDR3 DNA is TGCGCCAGCAGCAACCACGGACAGGGGACTGAAGCTTTCTTT. Translating it yields CASSNHGQGTEAFF. V is TRBV5-1 and J is TRBJ1-1; 9 nucleotides agree with TRBD1. The CDR3 is made up of 14 amino acids. Germline V gene sequence: CDR1 SGHRS, CDR2 YFSETQ. V shed 4 bases, J shed 5 bases, and the junction held 6 bases outside the gene matches.

The sample holds many counts of this clonotype. This sequence joins TRBV24-1 and TRBJ2-7; D gene ambiguous. There are 14 residues in the CDR3. Germline V CDR1 and CDR2: KGHDR, SFDVKD. Trimming left V 5 bases short and J 3 bases short, with 13 bases between. CDR3 in amino acids: CATSAICLDYEQYV. The CDR3 DNA reads as TGTGCCACCAGTGCTATTTGTTTAGACTACGAGCAGTACGTC.

This clonotype has a handful of counts. The gene calls are TRBV29-1 and TRBJ2-5; the match to TRBD2 covers 7 bases. The CDR3 consists of 16 residues. Germline lookup yields CDR1 SQVTM and CDR2 ANQGSEA. V shed 0 bases and J 0 bases; nucleotides not matched to a gene: 7. The CDR3 DNA reads TGCAGCGTTGAAGATCTCAGCGGGACCTACCAAGAGACCCAGTACTTC. Residues: CSVEDLSGTYQETQYF.

This clonotype was counted many times. The chain joins TRBV4-3 to TRBJ1-2; no definite D call. CDR1 is LGHNA, CDR2 YSLEER, per germline. With 0 bases removed from V and 8 bases from J, the gap between germline ends came to 10 bases. The CDR3 covers 13 residues. Here the CDR3 reads CASSQDRGRGYTF. In DNA form, the CDR3 reads TGCGCCAGCAGCCAAGATCGGGGAAGAGGCTACACCTTC.

This clonotype has just a few counts. The chain carries TRBV20-1 and TRBJ1-2; 10 bases align to TRBD1. The V gene's germline CDR1 is DFQATT and CDR2 SNEGSKA (reference sequence). The CDR3 is made up of 12 amino acids. CDR3 protein: CRGGTGAYGYTF. In DNA, the CDR3 is TGCAGGGGGGGGACAGGGGCCTATGGCTACACCTTC.

A few counts support this clonotype. The chain couples TRBV12-3 or TRBV12-4 to TRBJ2-3; 9 bases match TRBD2. The V gene end was trimmed by 5 bases and the J gene end by 2 bases; junction bases not matched to a gene: 5. The CDR3 is 15 amino acids. For the CDR3, the DNA is TGTGCCAGCAGTAGGCGGGGGGGCCACACAGATACGCAGTATTTT. Translated, it gives CASSRRGGHTDTQYF.

In this sample, this clonotype turned up a few times. J is TRBJ2-7 and V is TRBV11-2, with D possibly being TRBD1 (5 bases). CDR1 and CDR2 (germline): SGHAT, FQNNGV. CDR3 length: 13 amino acids. V lost 2 bases and J 4 bases, leaving 9 bases between the germline ends. CDR3: CASSLIPGYEQYF. The CDR3 region has the DNA TGTGCCAGCAGCTTAATACCAGGGTACGAGCAGTACTTC.

This clonotype has a handful of counts. The chain joins TRBV29-1 to TRBJ2-1; 10 bases are a match to TRBD1. Trimming removed 7 bases from V and 7 bases from J; junction bases left unmatched: 19. Germline CDR1 is SQVTM and CDR2 is ANQGSEA. The CDR3 loop spans 17 amino acids. CDR3 sequence reads: CSGGHRFGTGEENEQFF. CDR3 nucleotides: TGCAGCGGCGGACATCGCTTCGGGACAGGGGAGGAGAATGAGCAGTTCTTC.

In DNA form, the CDR3 reads TGCGCCAGCAGCTTGGTTGGGACTAGCGGGGGCAATGAGCAGTTCTTC. Translating it yields CASSLVGTSGGNEQFF. V and J are TRBV5-1 and TRBJ2-1; 14 nucleotides align to TRBD2. This CDR3 has 16 amino acids. From germline, CDR1 is SGHRS and CDR2 YFSETQ. With V trimmed by 0 bases and J by 6 bases, 2 bases remained unmatched.

The rearrangement uses TRBV13 and TRBJ1-1, with D possibly TRBD1 on 6 matching bases. Trimming stripped 10 bases from V and 4 bases from J, with 22 bases between. The germline V gene has CDR1 PRHDT and CDR2 FYEKMQ (reference sequence). This CDR3 is built from 15 residues. Here the CDR3 reads CATIELQQGGTEAFF. The CDR3 DNA reads TGTGCCACCATTGAACTCCAACAGGGAGGCACTGAAGCTTTCTTT.

J is TRBJ1-1 and V is TRBV19; tentative D call: TRBD1 (6 bases). Germline V CDR1 and CDR2: LNHDA, SQIVND (reference sequence). The CDR3 has 15 residues. The V and J ends lost 10 bases and 1 base respectively, with 19 bases between them. CDR3 region: CATTPLGTWNTEAFF. The CDR3 DNA follows: TGTGCCACCACGCCACTCGGGACATGGAACACTGAAGCTTTCTTT. Filled out from reference TRBV19 and TRBJ1-1, the complete variable domain reads DGGITQSPKYLFRKEGQNVTLSCEQNLNHDAMYWYRQDPGQGLRLIYYSQIVNDFQKGDIAEGYSVSREKKESFPLTVTSAQKNPTAFYLCATTPLGTWNTEAFFGQGTRLTVV.

V gene TRBV27 combines with J gene TRBJ2-7, with TRBD2 matching 7 bases. This CDR3 spans 15 amino acids. Germline V gene sequence: CDR1 MNHEY, CDR2 SMNVEV (reference sequence). Germline trimming cut 8 bases from V and 2 bases from J; bases unmatched to any gene: 12. The CDR3 nucleotides read TGTGCCAGCGGCCCGCCGAGGACTAGAACCTACGAGCAGTACTTC. Its translation is CASGPPRTRTYEQYF.

This clonotype was recorded a few times. The V gene is TRBV5-4, the J gene TRBJ2-5; perhaps TRBD1 as D (6 bases). Germline V gives CDR1 SGHNT, CDR2 YYREEE (reference sequence). Trimming removed 1 base from V and 1 base from J, with 11 bases in between. The CDR3 has 15 residues. The CDR3 DNA reads as TGTGCCAGCAGCTTGCGTCTAGGGGGCCAAGAGACCCAGTACTTC. Translating it yields CASSLRLGGQETQYF.

This clonotype was detected only a few times. The J gene is TRBJ2-6, the V gene TRBV5-4, with 7 bases aligning to TRBD1. The germline CDR1 and CDR2 sequences are SGHNT and YYREEE (reference sequence). The CDR3 loop spans 17 amino acids. The trim removed 4 bases at V and 0 bases at J, leaving 7 bases unmatched. CDR3 sequence (DNA): TGTGCCAGCAGCCACGACAGGGCGACCTCTGGGGCCAACGTCCTGACTTTC. Encoded protein: CASSHDRATSGANVLTF.

This clonotype occurred a few times. This sequence joins TRBV4-2 and TRBJ2-6, with D uncertain. The germline V gene has CDR1 LGHNA and CDR2 YNFKEQ. The CDR3 loop spans 16 amino acids. V lost 4 bases and J 1 base, leaving 11 bases between the germline ends. DNA for the CDR3: TGTGCCAGCAGCCCCCTGGGGATTTCTGGGGCCAACGTCCTGACTTTC. It is translated as CASSPLGISGANVLTF.